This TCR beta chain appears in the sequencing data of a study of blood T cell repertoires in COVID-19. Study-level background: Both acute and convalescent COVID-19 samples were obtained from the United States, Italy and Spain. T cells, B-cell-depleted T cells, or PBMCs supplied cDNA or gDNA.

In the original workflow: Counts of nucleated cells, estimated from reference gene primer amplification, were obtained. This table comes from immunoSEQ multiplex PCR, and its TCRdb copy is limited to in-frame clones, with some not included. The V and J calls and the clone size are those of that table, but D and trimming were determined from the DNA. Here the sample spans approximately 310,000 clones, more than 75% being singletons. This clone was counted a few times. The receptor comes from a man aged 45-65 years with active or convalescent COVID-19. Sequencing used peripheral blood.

In DNA, the CDR3 is TGTGCCAGCACCGGGACAGGGGGGAATCAGCCCCAGCATTTT. It yields the protein CASTGTGGNQPQHF. The gene calls are TRBV6-5 and TRBJ1-5; 11 bases fit TRBD1. Trimming took 7 bases from V and 4 from J; bases not matched to a gene: 3. This CDR3 region has 14 residues. Germline-derived CDR1 and CDR2 are MNHEY and SVGAGI.